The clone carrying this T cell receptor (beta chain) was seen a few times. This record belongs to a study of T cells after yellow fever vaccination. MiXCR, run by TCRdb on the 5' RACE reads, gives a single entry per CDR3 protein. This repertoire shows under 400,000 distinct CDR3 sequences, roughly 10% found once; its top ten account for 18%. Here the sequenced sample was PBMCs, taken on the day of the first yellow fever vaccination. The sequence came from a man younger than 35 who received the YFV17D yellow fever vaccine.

The CDR3 bases are TGTGCCAGCAGTAAAGATGGGACTAGCGGACCCACAGATACGCAGTATTTT. This gives the protein CASSKDGTSGPTDTQYF. V gene TRBV6-1 combines with J gene TRBJ2-3, with 11 bases that match TRBD2. CDR3 length equals 17 residues. J was trimmed by 2 bases and V by 5 bases; bases with no gene match: 9. Germline lookup yields CDR1 MNHNS and CDR2 SASEGT.